The clone carrying this T cell receptor beta chain has ten or more counts. The entry originates in a study of T cells in Graves' hyperthyroidism and ophthalmopathy. Germline values: CDR1 SGDLS, CDR2 YYNGEE. Deletions cut 3 bases from V and 2 bases from J, with 6 bases between. This CDR3 contains 13 residues. What was amplified from RNA transcripts were TCR beta CDR3 regions. TCR CDR3 regions were first amplified by RT-PCR with HTBI primers. TCRdb re-analysed the multiplex PCR reads in MiXCR, keeping a single row per CDR3 protein. Of 750,000 to 950,000 distinct CDR3 sequences in the sample, 38% were seen once.

The gene calls are TRBV9 and TRBJ1-3; D remains ambiguous. The source material was blood. The receptor was derived from a man younger than 35 with Graves' hyperthyroidism. CDR3 in amino acids: CASSASAGNTIYF. The CDR3 nucleotides read TGTGCCAGCAGCGCAAGTGCTGGAAACACCATATATTTT.